Listed below are T cell receptor beta chains from one sample, sequenced in a study of cytomegalovirus exposure and HLA in healthy donors. Assay: immunoSEQ multiplex PCR; the TCRdb copy retains only in-frame clones and omits some. The sample has 150,000 or so clones, 87% seen once. The sequenced sample was PBMCs. Every receptor here comes from a young woman in good health and CMV-seronegative. Each CDR3 is given with its conserved first and last residue. The D gene is left open where the match is weak. The size of a clone is reported for some rows only, either as once, few or many, or as a class for expanded clones.

V gene	D gene	J gene	clone size	CDR3 DNA	CDR3 protein
TRBV5-1	-	TRBJ2-1	-	TGCGCCAGCAGCCCGGGGGTTAACCATGAGCAGTTCTTC	CASSPGVNHEQFF
TRBV30	-	TRBJ1-2	-	TGTGCCTGGAGGACGGACAGCGACTATGGCTACACCTTC	CAWRTDSDYGYTF
TRBV5-8	TRBD1	TRBJ2-5	-	TGTGCCAGCAGCTTGGAGGGGACAGAAAAAGAGACCCAGTACTTC	CASSLEGTEKETQYF
TRBV6-5	TRBD1	TRBJ1-2	-	TGTGCCAGCAGTTTCCTCGGGACAGGGCACAACTATGGCTACACCTTC	CASSFLGTGHNYGYTF
TRBV30	TRBD1	TRBJ2-3	-	TGTGCCTGGAGTGCAGGGGGCGTCGCAGATACGCAGTATTTT	CAWSAGGVADTQYF
TRBV5-1	TRBD1	TRBJ2-7	few	TGCGCCAGCAGCCGGTGGGACAGGGGCTCCGAGCAGTACTTC	CASSRWDRGSEQYF
TRBV30	-	TRBJ1-5	few	TGTGCCTGGAGTGGAGACATCAATCAGCCCCAGCATTTT	CAWSGDINQPQHF
TRBV5-4	-	TRBJ1-2	-	TGTGCCAGCAGCTCTACCTATGGCTACACCTTC	CASSSTYGYTF
TRBV5-6	-	TRBJ2-7	-	TGTGCCAGCAGCTCAGAGCTTGCGGGGTTCTACGAGCAGTACTTC	CASSSELAGFYEQYF
TRBV11-2	TRBD1	TRBJ2-3	-	TGTGCCAGCAGCCCAGGACAGGGGAAAGGAGCAGATACGCAGTATTTT	CASSPGQGKGADTQYF
TRBV2	TRBD1	TRBJ1-2	-	TGTGCCAGCGGTCGACAGGGGACCGACTATGGCTACACCTTC	CASGRQGTDYGYTF
TRBV27	TRBD2	TRBJ2-3	-	TGTGCCAGCAGGACTAGCGGGGGATGGACAGATACGCAGTATTTT	CASRTSGGWTDTQYF
TRBV5-5	-	TRBJ2-5	-	TGTGCCAGCAGGCCCAGCGGACGCCAAGAGACCCAGTACTTC	CASRPSGRQETQYF
TRBV6-5	TRBD1	TRBJ1-2	many	TGTGCCACCCGGACAGGGGCCTGGGAAGGCTACACCTTC	CATRTGAWEGYTF
TRBV6-1	-	TRBJ2-3	-	TGTGCCAGCAGCATTCGGACACTCGATACGCAGTATTTT	CASSIRTLDTQYF
TRBV7-8	-	TRBJ1-5	-	TGTGCCAGCACCAATAGCAATCAGCCCCAGCATTTT	CASTNSNQPQHF
TRBV18	-	TRBJ2-7	-	TGTGCCAGCTCACCACTAGGGCAGGGATCAATCTACGAGCAGTACTTC	CASSPLGQGSIYEQYF
TRBV9	TRBD2	TRBJ2-1	-	TGTGCCAGCAGCGTAGATCCTTACGCGGGGGGATCCTACAATGAGCAGTTCTTC	CASSVDPYAGGSYNEQFF
TRBV10-3	TRBD1	TRBJ2-3	-	TGTGCCATCAGTGAGTCTGGGACAGGGGCAGATACGCAGTATTTT	CAISESGTGADTQYF
TRBV4-1	-	TRBJ2-5	once	TGCGCCAGCAGCCAAGGGACCCCCGGACTCGGGGCCCAGTACTTC	CASSQGTPGLGAQYF
TRBV7-9	TRBD2	TRBJ2-1	-	TGTGCCAGCAGCATAAACCCGACTAGCGGGGGGTACAATGAGCAGTTCTTC	CASSINPTSGGYNEQFF
TRBV4-2	-	TRBJ2-5	-	TGTGCCAGCAGCCAAGATGCGTATCAAGAGACCCAGTACTTC	CASSQDAYQETQYF
TRBV4-1	TRBD2	TRBJ2-7	-	TGCGCCAGCAGCCATCCGGGACTAGCCGCCTACGAGCAGTACTTC	CASSHPGLAAYEQYF
TRBV5-4	-	TRBJ1-1	-	TGTGCCAGCAGCGTGGGGGCCGGCACTGAAGCTTTCTTT	CASSVGAGTEAFF
TRBV30	TRBD2	TRBJ2-1	-	TGTGCCTGGAGTCGCCGGGCGGGGGGCGGGCAGTTCTTC	CAWSRRAGGGQFF
TRBV6-1	TRBD1	TRBJ1-5	-	TGTGCCAGCAGCGGGACAGGGGATCAGCCCCAGCATTTT	CASSGTGDQPQHF
TRBV2	TRBD1	TRBJ1-1	-	TGTGCCAGCAGACTCGGACAGGCTAACACTGAAGCTTTCTTT	CASRLGQANTEAFF
TRBV7-8	-	TRBJ2-1	-	TGTGCCAGCAGCTCCATTTATGGTCTACGGGGGGAGCAGTTCTTC	CASSSIYGLRGEQFF
TRBV19	-	TRBJ2-3	once	TGTGCCAGTAGCACGCGGGACTTCACAGATACGCAGTATTTT	CASSTRDFTDTQYF
TRBV7-9	-	TRBJ1-2	-	TGTGCCAGCAGCCTAGTAGGCGGGAACTATGGCTACACCTTC	CASSLVGGNYGYTF
TRBV6-1	TRBD2	TRBJ2-3	-	TGTGCCAGCAGCCCGGGGGGGTATAGCACAGATACGCAGTATTTT	CASSPGGYSTDTQYF
TRBV2	-	TRBJ1-2	-	TGTGCCGGCGGGGAGGGTGTCTATGGCTACACCTTC	CAGGEGVYGYTF
TRBV11-2	-	TRBJ1-5	-	TGTGCCAGCAGCTTAGATGAGGGTTTTCAGCCCCAGCATTTT	CASSLDEGFQPQHF
TRBV5-6	TRBD1	TRBJ1-6	-	TGTGCCAGCAGCCCTGGGACAGGGGGTTTCTATAATTCACCCCTCCACTTT	CASSPGTGGFYNSPLHF
TRBV7-9	-	TRBJ1-5	once	TGTGCCAGCCCAAGACGTGGGGCGTCTCTTCAGCCCCAGCATTTT	CASPRRGASLQPQHF
TRBV18	TRBD2	TRBJ2-7	-	TGTGCCAGCTCACCAATCCGCAGCGGGGGGTCAACCTACGAGCAGTACTTC	CASSPIRSGGSTYEQYF
TRBV6-4	TRBD1	TRBJ1-6	-	TGTGCCAGGGACAGGGGTTTGGGAATTCTCCTTCCCCTCCACTTT	CARDRGLGILLPLHF
TRBV15	TRBD1	TRBJ1-1	-	TGTGCCACCAGCAGAGATCACCAGGGGGCTGAAGCTTTCTTT	CATSRDHQGAEAFF
TRBV27	-	TRBJ1-5	-	TGTGCCAGCAGAAGAGGAAATAGCAATCAGCCCCAGCATTTT	CASRRGNSNQPQHF
TRBV19	-	TRBJ1-5	-	TGTGCCAGTAGTATCAGGCGGGATCAGCCCCAGCATTTT	CASSIRRDQPQHF
TRBV30	-	TRBJ2-1	-	TGTGCCTGGAGCCTAGGGAGTAGACAGCAGTTCTTC	CAWSLGSRQQFF
TRBV5-4	TRBD1	TRBJ1-2	-	TGTGCCAGCAGCGGGAGCAGGGGGGACTATGGCTACACCTTC	CASSGSRGDYGYTF
TRBV5-6	-	TRBJ1-2	few	TGTGCCAGCAGCTTGGGGGAGCTCAGGTTAGCTAACTATGGCTACACCTTC	CASSLGELRLANYGYTF
TRBV19	TRBD1	TRBJ2-1	-	TGTGCCAGTAGCCTCCTTACAGGGGTACTTTCCAACAATGAGCAGTTCTTC	CASSLLTGVLSNNEQFF
TRBV6-5	TRBD2	TRBJ2-5	-	TGTGCCAGCAGTTACTCGGGGGGGGAAGAGACCCAGTACTTC	CASSYSGGEETQYF
TRBV29-1	TRBD2	TRBJ2-1	-	TGCAGCGTTGCAACTAGCGGGGGGGCGGGTGAGCAGTTCTTC	CSVATSGGAGEQFF